Included here is one T cell receptor beta chain sequence, with context. Its antigen remains undetermined. Base qualities are not at hand, and no much larger clone is one base apart. The CDR3 regions of human TCRbeta chains were analyzed by immunosequencing. As for the original processing: Repertoire TCRs were checked for matches against a reference library of SARS-CoV-2-specific TCRs that had been generated using the MIRA antigen-specificity platform. Breadth was defined as the fraction of unique TCRs that were SARS-CoV-2-associated. Depth was defined as the fraction of total T cells that were SARS-CoV-2-associated. Using the MIRA data, each spike-specific TCR was mapped to the spike region that the TCR reacts to and placed in a CD4 or CD8 class. Log10-transformed breadth and depth values were compared by one-way ANOVA with Sidak's multiple comparisons tests. TCRdb's version of the immuneACCESS table is confined to in-frame rearrangements and falls short of the full clone set. An unresolved V gene accounts for under half of the shortfall where checked; the remainder is of unknown origin. V and J calls and clone size are given by that table; D and trimming were obtained from the DNA. In this sample the table shows some 120,000 clones, approximately 85% of which occur a single time. Jointly, the top ten make up over 5% of the sample.

The germline V gene sets CDR1 to SGHTA and CDR2 to FQGNSA. Cut back by 2 bases and 5 bases, the V and J ends lie 10 bases apart. The CDR3 contains 15 residues, cysteine and phenylalanine counted. Only the CDR3 region is kept as DNA, spanning 45 bases read in frame from base 1. The time point label on this specimen signifies: baseline before first vaccination. The vaccinee samples were drawn from two UK trials, COV001 and COV002, one of which was a single-blind randomized controlled phase 2/3 trial testing AZD1222 (ChAdOx1 nCoV-19) in healthy adults. For TCRbeta chain sequencing, PBMC samples from trial participants were taken at day 0 and at day 28 after the second dose. This sample is drawn from a study of T cell responses to AZD1222 COVID-19 vaccine (TCRdb year 2021). With regard to the full study: Because spike-specific TCR depth and breadth did not differ between the two schedules, AZD1222 recipients who got a second dose at roughly 4 weeks were pooled with those who got a second dose at roughly 12 weeks. TCR sequencing covered approximately 230 trial participants: approximately 200 given two doses of AZD1222 and approximately 25 given two doses of MenACWY control vaccine. Trial participants were enrolled into age subgroups of 18-55, 56-69 and 70-plus years, which contained 148, 28 and 57 TCR-sequenced participants, respectively.

The study at large found these results: Spike-specific TCR breadth and depth rose significantly after two AZD1222 doses compared with day 0 and with MenACWY recipients. Participants were mostly white British and included more females than males, and it was suggested by the authors that clonal diversity may have been underestimated. CD4 TCRs associated with the vaccine covered the entire spike protein, and the dominant responses were in regions 160-218 and 743-854. Because no samples from the day 14 peak response were available, repertoires could be characterized only after the peak T cell response. Reportedly, close to half of the unique spike-specific TCRs recognized epitopes lying outside the regions that are mutated in the B.1.351 and B.1.1.7 variants. In the small 56-69-year group, the increase in depth fell short of significance, most likely because of low power. Conclusions about previously exposed vaccinees were limited because only five to seven AZD1222 recipients were SARS-CoV-2 seropositive at baseline.

The rearrangement combines TRBV7-2 with TRBJ1-6; the D gene is possibly TRBD1, with 5 bases matching. The sequencing here drew on peripheral blood, taken on day 0 of AZD1222 vaccination. This receptor was obtained from an adult in good health. Read as DNA, the sequence is TGTGCCAGCAGCTTAAGGCAGGGAGATAATTCACCCCTCCACTTT. This encodes CASSLRQGDNSPLHF.